Shown below are 32 T cell receptor beta chains from a single sample sequenced in a study of OX40 agonist ivuxolimab in advanced cancers. The protocol was immunoSEQ multiplex PCR, while the TCRdb copy is restricted to in-frame clones and leaves out a portion. The data show about 100,000 clones, with around nine tenths seen just once and 0.15% to 0.2% held by the top ten. The sequencing used CD4+ or CD8+ T cells sorted from blood, collected in a trial of the OX40 agonist ivuxolimab. Every receptor here comes from an adult with an advanced solid tumor such as melanoma, head and neck, liver or kidney cancer.

The chain uses TRBV5-4 and TRBJ2-7; 8 nucleotides align to TRBD1. The V gene end was trimmed by 3 bases and the J gene end by 5 bases; junction bases not matched to a gene: 4. The CDR3 loop spans 13 amino acids. The germline gives CDR1 SGHNT, CDR2 YYREEE (reference sequence). CDR3 sequence: CASSSRQGNEQYF. The CDR3 nucleotides are TGTGCCAGCAGCTCAAGACAGGGGAACGAGCAGTACTTC. Supplemented by reference TRBV5-4 and TRBJ2-7, the full variable domain reads ETGVTQSPTHLIKTRGQQVTLRCSSQSGHNTVSWYQQALGQGPQFIFQYYREEENGRGNFPPRFSGLQFPNYSSELNVNALELDDSALYLCASSSRQGNEQYFGPGTRLTVT.

V is TRBV6-4 and J is TRBJ1-1; D not certain. The germline V and J ends were trimmed by 7 bases and 11 bases, with 17 bases remaining between them. CDR3 length: 12 residues. From germline, CDR1 is MRHNA and CDR2 SNTAGT. CDR3 amino acids: CASNFRTREAFF. For the CDR3, the DNA is TGTGCCAGCAATTTCAGGACTCGCGAGGCTTTCTTT.

The rearrangement joins TRBV15 to TRBJ1-3; D is possibly TRBD1 (6 bases). Trimming stripped 3 bases from V and 1 base from J, with 10 bases between. This CDR3 is built from 15 residues. From germline, CDR1 is LNHNV and CDR2 YYDKDF (reference sequence). The chain's CDR3 is CATSSTGTSGNTIYF. The CDR3 nucleotides read TGTGCCACCAGCAGCACCGGGACATCTGGAAACACCATATATTTT.

The chain has TRBV30 and TRBJ2-3; TRBD2 matches at 9 bases. Germline V gives CDR1 GTSNPN, CDR2 SVGIG (reference sequence). The CDR3 is made up of 12 amino acids. V lost 8 bases to trimming and J lost 1 base; unmatched junction nucleotides: 1. The CDR3 loop reads CAVAGGTDTQYF. The CDR3 region has the DNA TGTGCCGTAGCGGGAGGCACAGATACGCAGTATTTT.

The V call is TRBV27, the J call TRBJ1-1, with 8 bases that match TRBD1. The CDR3 runs to 14 residues. In germline, CDR1 is MNHEY, CDR2 SMNVEV (reference sequence). V was pared by 5 bases and J by 5 bases, with 7 bases of the junction left unmatched. The DNA of the CDR3 is TGTGCCAGCAGTCCCACAGGGGGGTGGACTGAAGCTTTCTTT. Translation: CASSPTGGWTEAFF.

The CDR3 sequence: CASSLVELRGGNDFAEAFF. The CDR3, as DNA: TGTGCCAGCAGCTTAGTTGAGCTCAGGGGGGGAAATGATTTCGCTGAAGCTTTCTTT. The J gene is TRBJ1-1, the V gene TRBV7-3, with 7 bases lining up with TRBD1. The V gene end was trimmed by 2 bases and the J gene end by 6 bases; junction bases not matched to a gene: 21. CDR1 and CDR2 from the germline V gene are SGHTA and FQGTGA. This CDR3 is built from 19 residues.

V and J are TRBV19 and TRBJ1-1; D is uncertain. Germline lookup yields CDR1 LNHDA and CDR2 SQIVND (reference sequence). This CDR3 spans 14 amino acids. CDR3 protein: CASRRFPADTEAFF. Here the CDR3 DNA reads TGTGCTAGCCGGCGGTTCCCGGCGGACACTGAAGCTTTCTTT.

The genes are TRBV27 and TRBJ2-2; the D is unclear. Trimming took 4 bases from V and 3 from J, leaving 3 bases between them. CDR1 and CDR2 from the germline V gene are MNHEY and SMNVEV (reference sequence). This CDR3 has 12 residues. In nucleotides, the CDR3 is TGTGCCAGCAGTTGGGACACCGGGGAGCTGTTTTTT. It translates to CASSWDTGELFF.

The chain has TRBV5-1 and TRBJ2-2; TRBD1 or TRBD2 may be the D gene (5 bases each). CDR3 length: 14 residues. Looked up from germline, CDR1 is SGHRS and CDR2 is YFSETQ. Trimming cost V 6 bases and J 5 bases, with 14 bases left between them. This chain's CDR3 is CASTRDPRTGELFF. As DNA, the CDR3 is TGCGCCAGCACTCGGGACCCTCGTACCGGGGAGCTGTTTTTT.

CDR3 in amino acids: CASSHSSGVASTDTQYF. DNA for the CDR3: TGTGCCAGCAGCCACTCTAGCGGGGTAGCTAGCACAGATACGCAGTATTTT. This chain uses TRBV7-8 with TRBJ2-3, with TRBD2 identical over 9 bases. V was pared by 5 bases and J by 0 bases, with 9 bases of the junction left unmatched. CDR3 length: 17 amino acids. Germline V lookup: CDR1 SGHVS, CDR2 FQNEAQ.

J is TRBJ1-5 and V is TRBV30; 10 bases line up with TRBD1. The CDR3 sequence is 15 residues long. Germline V CDR1 and CDR2: GTSNPN, SVGIG (reference sequence). The V and J ends lost 0 bases and 3 bases, in that order; junction bases with no gene match: 2. The CDR3 region is CAWSVGTGDNQPQHF. The DNA of the CDR3 is TGTGCCTGGAGTGTAGGGACAGGGGACAATCAGCCCCAGCATTTT.

The chain's CDR3 is CASSQTGGTNEKLFF. In DNA, the CDR3 is TGTGCCAGCAGCCAAACAGGGGGAACTAATGAAAAACTGTTTTTT. The V and J genes are TRBV7-2 and TRBJ1-4; 8 bases agree with TRBD1. Germline CDR1 and CDR2: SGHTA and FQGNSA. The ends lost 5 bases at V and 1 base at J; junction bases unmatched: 3. The CDR3 is 15 amino acids. Drawing the rest from reference TRBV7-2 and TRBJ1-4, the complete variable domain is GAGVSQSPSNKVTEKGKDVELRCDPISGHTALYWYRQSLGQGLEFLIYFQGNSAPDKSGLPSDRFSAERTGGSVSTLTIQRTQQEDSAVYLCASSQTGGTNEKLFFGSGTQLSVL.

The rearrangement uses TRBV30 and TRBJ1-2; the match to TRBD1 covers 11 bases. The CDR3 runs to 13 residues. V was pared by 7 bases and J by 8 bases, with 9 bases of the junction left unmatched. Germline-derived CDR1 and CDR2 are GTSNPN and SVGIG (reference sequence). The CDR3 DNA is TGTGCCTACGCCCCGGACAGGGGGCACGGCTACACCTTC. This encodes CAYAPDRGHGYTF. Complete variable domain (other parts from reference TRBV30 and TRBJ1-2): SQTIHQWPATLVQPVGSPLSLECTVEGTSNPNLYWYRQAAGRGLQLLFYSVGIGQISSEVPQNLSASRPQDRQFILSSKKLLLSDSGFYLCAYAPDRGHGYTFGSGTRLTVV.

The DNA of the CDR3 is TGTGCCAGTAGACCCTCGGGGGTACCTGTGGAGACCCAGTACTTC. Translated, it gives CASRPSGVPVETQYF. The V call is TRBV19, the J call TRBJ2-5, with D possibly TRBD2 on 6 matching bases. The germline V gene has CDR1 LNHDA and CDR2 SQIVND (reference sequence). Between the trimmed V and J ends, which lost 6 bases and 5 bases, there was a span of 19 bases. The CDR3 contains 15 residues.

The rearrangement uses TRBV28 and TRBJ1-5, with 8 bases matching TRBD1. Germline lookup yields CDR1 MDHEN and CDR2 SYDVKM. The V gene end was trimmed by 4 bases and the J gene end by 4 bases; junction bases not matched to a gene: 6. The CDR3 length is 15 residues. This CDR3 reads CASSYVQGANQPQHF. The CDR3 region has the DNA TGTGCCAGCAGTTATGTGCAGGGGGCGAATCAGCCCCAGCATTTT.

V gene TRBV2 combines with J gene TRBJ2-1, with 9 bases that match TRBD2. The CDR3 sequence is 15 residues long. The germline V gene encodes CDR1 SNHLY and CDR2 FYNNEI. The ends lost 4 bases at V and 8 bases at J; junction bases unmatched: 9. The CDR3 DNA reads as TGTGCCAGCAGTGCGGGTAGCGGGAGCGGCGATGAGCAGTTCTTC. Protein: CASSAGSGSGDEQFF. Full variable domain (rest looked up from reference TRBV2 and TRBJ2-1): EPEVTQTPSHQVTQMGQEVILRCVPISNHLYFYWYRQILGQKVEFLVSFYNNEISEKSEIFDDQFSVERPDGSNFTLKIRSTKLEDSAMYFCASSAGSGSGDEQFFGPGTRLTVL.

The V and J genes are TRBV5-1 and TRBJ2-5, with 12 nucleotides matching TRBD1. V trimming: 4 bases; J trimming: 5 bases; junction bases outside the gene matches: 9. This CDR3 has 16 amino acids. Germline loops: CDR1 SGHRS, CDR2 YFSETQ. The CDR3: CASSPPGQGARETQYF. The DNA for the CDR3 is TGCGCCAGCAGCCCTCCGGGACAGGGGGCGCGGGAGACCCAGTACTTC.

A remark on this clone: One end of the junction is discordant with germline, which a read error may explain. This sequence joins TRBV19 and TRBJ1-5; D not resolved. The CDR3 contains 11 residues. The germline gives CDR1 LNHDA, CDR2 SQIVND (reference sequence). As DNA, the CDR3 is TGTGCCAGTAGTAACAATGAGCCCCAGCATTTT. Translation gives CASSNNEPQHF.

The V call is TRBV5-1, the J call TRBJ2-3, with a tentative D call TRBD1 (5 bases). The CDR3 runs to 15 residues. CDR1 SGHRS and CDR2 YFSETQ come from the germline V gene. V dropped 0 bases and J dropped 1 base, with 9 bases sitting between them. The CDR3: CASSLVGARTDTQYF. In nucleotides, the CDR3 is TGCGCCAGCAGCTTGGTTGGGGCCCGCACAGATACGCAGTATTTT.

The chain links TRBV6-4 to TRBJ2-1; no clear D. The CDR3 is made up of 10 amino acids. V was pared by 2 bases and J by 9 bases, with 2 bases between. Germline lookup yields CDR1 MRHNA and CDR2 SNTAGT. CDR3 loop: CASSDLEQFF. In DNA, the CDR3 is TGTGCCAGCAGTGACCTTGAGCAGTTCTTC.

The rearrangement joins TRBV2 to TRBJ1-6; no clear D. There are 16 residues in the CDR3. V was trimmed by 6 bases and J by 7 bases, leaving 19 bases between them. From germline, CDR1 is SNHLY and CDR2 FYNNEI. The CDR3: CASRMNTPFPNSPLHF. The CDR3 DNA reads TGTGCCAGCAGGATGAACACCCCATTCCCGAATTCACCCCTCCACTTT.

A note on this clone: Other nucleotide sequences from this sample produce the same CDR3. This chain uses TRBV7-9 with TRBJ1-2; TRBD1 aligns across 11 bases. Germline assignment: CDR1 SEHNR and CDR2 FQNEAQ (reference sequence). V lost 0 bases to trimming and J lost 5 bases; unmatched junction nucleotides: 2. The CDR3 length is 15 residues. The CDR3 is CASSLAGDRGYGYTF. DNA of the CDR3: TGTGCCAGCAGCTTAGCGGGGGACAGGGGGTATGGCTACACCTTC. The whole variable domain, filled in from reference TRBV7-9 and TRBJ1-2, reads DTGVSQNPRHKITKRGQNVTFRCDPISEHNRLYWYRQTLGQGPEFLTYFQNEAQLEKSRLLSDRFSAERPKGSFSTLEIQRTEQGDSAMYLCASSLAGDRGYGYTFGSGTRLTVV.

In its sample, this clone was seen once. The V and J genes are TRBV2 and TRBJ1-2; unclear D gene. CDR1 is SNHLY, CDR2 FYNNEI, per germline. The CDR3 covers 13 residues. V lost 2 bases and J 4 bases, leaving 8 bases between the germline ends. CDR3 residues: CASSESWVYGYTF. For the CDR3, the DNA is TGTGCCAGCAGTGAAAGTTGGGTCTATGGCTACACCTTC.

In its sample, this clone was seen a few times. The V gene is TRBV29-1, the J gene TRBJ1-1; D is unclear. Trimming pared 7 bases from V and 1 base from J, leaving 7 bases between. This CDR3 spans 11 amino acids. Germline V CDR1 and CDR2: SQVTM, ANQGSEA. The CDR3 protein is CSGQENTEAFF. The DNA for the CDR3 is TGCAGCGGTCAAGAGAACACTGAAGCTTTCTTT.

This clone has only one observation. The chain is built from TRBV30 and TRBJ1-2; D is unresolved. The germline V gene has CDR1 GTSNPN and CDR2 SVGIG (reference sequence). The V and J ends lost 3 bases and 3 bases respectively, with 11 bases between them. The CDR3 runs to 13 residues. The CDR3 here is CAWRSDTDYGYTF. Here the CDR3 DNA reads TGTGCCTGGAGATCAGACACCGACTATGGCTACACCTTC.

The genes are TRBV19 and TRBJ2-6; D not certain. CDR1 LNHDA and CDR2 SQIVND come from the germline V gene (reference sequence). The CDR3 has 16 amino acids. V was pared by 6 bases and J by 1 base, with 13 bases between. CDR3 amino acids: CASSPLGGSGANVLTF. Written as DNA, the CDR3 is TGTGCCAGTAGCCCCCTGGGTGGGTCTGGGGCCAACGTCCTGACTTTC.

The V call is TRBV14, the J call TRBJ1-2; D gene ambiguous. The CDR3 runs to 15 residues. CDR1 is SGHDN, CDR2 FVKESK, per germline. V was pared by 0 bases and J by 5 bases, with 13 bases between. The chain's CDR3 is CASSQDPFPQYGYTF. The DNA of the CDR3 is TGTGCCAGCAGCCAAGACCCCTTTCCCCAATATGGCTACACCTTC.

V usage is TRBV28 and J usage is TRBJ1-2; D is unresolved. The CDR3 totals 13 residues. Germline values: CDR1 MDHEN, CDR2 SYDVKM. The V gene lost 2 bases and the J gene lost 6 bases, with 10 bases spanning the gap. The CDR3 DNA follows: TGTGCCAGCAGTTTAGAACGGGATGATGGCTACACCTTC. This encodes CASSLERDDGYTF.

The chain couples TRBV27 to TRBJ1-2; D is possibly TRBD1 (5 bases). Germline-derived CDR1 and CDR2 are MNHEY and SMNVEV (reference sequence). The length of the CDR3 is 13 residues. Trimming removed 3 bases from V and 6 bases from J, with 11 bases in between. The CDR3 sequence: CASSFRGGDGYTF. CDR3 nucleotides: TGTGCCAGCAGTTTCCGGGGAGGGGATGGCTACACCTTC.

The chain employs TRBV19 and TRBJ1-6, with D uncertain. The CDR3 covers 15 residues. Germline CDR1 is LNHDA and CDR2 is SQIVND (reference sequence). Trimming took off 7 bases at V and 0 bases at J, with 10 bases between the two ends. For the CDR3, the DNA is TGTGCCAGTAAAGGCCGAGGCTCCTATAATTCACCCCTCCACTTT. This gives the protein CASKGRGSYNSPLHF.

This sequence joins TRBV5-4 and TRBJ1-4, with D possibly TRBD1 on 6 matching bases. The V gene's germline CDR1 is SGHNT and CDR2 YYREEE (reference sequence). This CDR3 region has 15 residues. The ends were cut back, 4 bases at V and 0 bases at J, with 10 bases in the middle. In DNA form, the CDR3 reads TGTGCCAGCAGCCGGACAGCTGCAACTAATGAAAAACTGTTTTTT. Protein product: CASSRTAATNEKLFF.

DNA of the CDR3: TGTGCCAGCAGCGAGCCGGGGGTGTCCGGGGAGCTGTTTTTT. Its protein is CASSEPGVSGELFF. The chain couples TRBV5-8 to TRBJ2-2; perhaps TRBD2 as D (6 bases). This CDR3 is 14 amino acids long. The ends were cut back, 4 bases at V and 6 bases at J, with 13 bases in the middle. The V gene's germline CDR1 is SGHTS and CDR2 YDEGEE. Using reference TRBV5-8 and TRBJ2-2 for the parts outside the CDR3, the full variable domain is EAGVTQSPTHLIKTRGQQATLRCSPISGHTSVYWYQQALGLGLQFLLWYDEGEERNRGNFPPRFSGRQFPNYSSELNVNALELEDSALYLCASSEPGVSGELFFGEGSRLTVL.